The sequence of this T cell receptor (beta chain) was determined in a study of OX40 agonist ivuxolimab in advanced cancers. Trimming removed 1 base from V and 4 bases from J, with 11 bases in between. Germline V gene lookup returns CDR1 LNHDA and CDR2 SQIVND (reference sequence). The CDR3 totals 15 residues. Libraries were prepared by immunoSEQ multiplex PCR; TCRdb keeps only in-frame clonotypes and omits some of them. The data show approximately 67,000 clones, around 83% seen once. There are a few counts of this clone. Here the sequenced sample was CD4+ or CD8+ T cells sorted from blood, taken in a trial of the OX40 agonist ivuxolimab. The sequence was obtained from an adult with an advanced solid tumor such as melanoma, head and neck, liver or kidney cancer. The J gene is TRBJ1-5, the V gene TRBV19, with D uncertain. The CDR3 reads CASSIAPGLNQPQHF. CDR3 DNA: TGTGCCAGTAGTATAGCTCCAGGACTAAATCAGCCCCAGCATTTT.